These T cell receptor beta chains were read from a single sample in a study of cytomegalovirus exposure and HLA in healthy donors. Repertoires were generated with immunoSEQ multiplex PCR, while TCRdb's copy carries only in-frame clones and drops some. The sample has about 110,000 clones, around 90% seen once. What was sequenced was PBMCs. The receptors derive from a woman younger than 35 in good health and CMV-seropositive. Both conserved end residues are part of each CDR3. A D gene is named only where the DNA matches it firmly. Rows may omit the clone size; those that give it use once, few, many or a size class.

j_gene	d_gene	v_gene	abundance	CDR3nt	CDR3aa
TRBJ1-2	NA	TRBV6-5	NA	TGTGCCAGCACCCCTGGAGGGAGGTTCTATGGCTACACCTTC	CASTPGGRFYGYTF
TRBJ2-2	NA	TRBV19	NA	TGTGCCAGTAGTTTACTAGGAGCGAACACCGGGGAGCTGTTTTTT	CASSLLGANTGELFF
TRBJ1-2	NA	TRBV19	NA	TGTGCCAGTAGTATAAACGCTGCGGACTATGGCTACACCTTC	CASSINAADYGYTF
TRBJ2-2	NA	TRBV11-2	NA	TGTGCCAGCAGCTTAGTTCGGAGGCCCGGGGAGCTGTTTTTT	CASSLVRRPGELFF
TRBJ2-2	NA	TRBV6-5	NA	TGTGCCAGCAGTTACTCGACGCGGTTGAACACCGGGGAGCTGTTTTTT	CASSYSTRLNTGELFF
TRBJ1-2	NA	TRBV28	NA	TGTGCCAGCAGTTTTGGGGCGGGGGGCTACACCTTC	CASSFGAGGYTF
TRBJ2-7	TRBD2	TRBV7-2	NA	TGTGCCAGCAGCCCGGGAGCCGGGACTAGCGACGAGCAGTACTTC	CASSPGAGTSDEQYF
TRBJ1-1	TRBD1	TRBV11-3	NA	TGTGCCAGCAGCTTAGATGGCAGCAGGGGGAATGAAGCTTTCTTT	CASSLDGSRGNEAFF
TRBJ1-1	TRBD1	TRBV4-1	NA	TGCGCCAGCAGCCAAGGGACAGGGGTAATGGCCACTGAAGCTTTCTTT	CASSQGTGVMATEAFF
TRBJ1-4	TRBD1	TRBV19	few	TGTGCCAGTAGTAACCAGGGGGCGACGAGTGAAAAACTGTTTTTT	CASSNQGATSEKLFF
TRBJ2-2	TRBD1	TRBV7-9	NA	TGTGCCAGCAGCCAATTCCGGACAGGGGTAACCGGGGAGCTGTTTTTT	CASSQFRTGVTGELFF
TRBJ1-5	NA	TRBV19	many	TGTGCCAGTAGTATAGCCCCAAAAAGCAATCAGCCCCAGCATTTT	CASSIAPKSNQPQHF
TRBJ2-5	NA	TRBV6-4	NA	TGTGCCAGCAGTGACTGTGAGGACAGTCAAGAGACCCAGTACTTC	CASSDCEDSQETQYF
TRBJ2-1	NA	TRBV12-5	NA	TGTGCTAGTGGTTTGGCCGGTGAGCAGTTCTTC	CASGLAGEQFF
TRBJ1-1	NA	TRBV4-1	NA	TGCGCCAGCAGCCGCCGCCAGGGAGGCACTGAAGCTTTCTTT	CASSRRQGGTEAFF
TRBJ1-5	TRBD1	TRBV6-6	NA	TGTGCCAGCTCGGACAGGGGCAATCAGCCCCAGCATTTT	CASSDRGNQPQHF
TRBJ2-7	NA	TRBV6-5	NA	TGTGCCAGCAGTTACTGGCCATCCTCGAGGAACGAGCAGTACTTC	CASSYWPSSRNEQYF
TRBJ2-2	NA	TRBV15	NA	TGTGCCACCAGCAGCCTAGTTGGCAGGGGTTACACCGGGGAGCTGTTTTTT	CATSSLVGRGYTGELFF
TRBJ2-1	TRBD2	TRBV7-8	NA	TGTGCCAGCAGCTATACTAGCGGGGGGAATGAGCAGTTCTTC	CASSYTSGGNEQFF
TRBJ1-1	NA	TRBV5-1	NA	TGCGCCGGTCGTAGAGACTTGCACACTGAAGCTTTCTTT	CAGRRDLHTEAFF
TRBJ2-7	TRBD1	TRBV6-5	NA	TGTGCCAGCAGCTCCGGGACAGGCGGCCACGAGCAGTACTTC	CASSSGTGGHEQYF
TRBJ2-5	NA	TRBV7-9	NA	TGTGCCAGCAGCTTACCGGGACTCGTCCCGCAAGAGACCCAGTACTTC	CASSLPGLVPQETQYF
TRBJ1-1	TRBD1	TRBV25-1	NA	TGTGCCAGCACTGGAACAGGGGGAGCGGGAACTGAAGCTTTCTTT	CASTGTGGAGTEAFF
TRBJ1-2	NA	TRBV4-1	NA	TGCGCCAGCAGCTACAGACAGGAGGCTAACTATGGCTACACCTTC	CASSYRQEANYGYTF
TRBJ1-5	NA	TRBV19	NA	TGTGCCAGTAGAGATTCGGGTCTTGTTCAGCCCCAGCATTTT	CASRDSGLVQPQHF
TRBJ1-2	NA	TRBV9	NA	TGTGCCAGCAGCCTTACGGGATTGAACTATGGCTACACCTTC	CASSLTGLNYGYTF
TRBJ1-1	TRBD1	TRBV11-2	NA	TGTGCCAGCAGCACCTACAGGGGGCGGAGGACTGAAGCTTTCTTT	CASSTYRGRRTEAFF
TRBJ2-3	NA	TRBV5-1	NA	TGCGCCAGCAGCTGGCAGGGGCGGGGCACAGATACGCAGTATTTT	CASSWQGRGTDTQYF
TRBJ1-5	NA	TRBV5-6	NA	TGTGCCAGCAGCTTGAGCGGAACTTATAGCAATCAGCCCCAGCATTTT	CASSLSGTYSNQPQHF
TRBJ1-4	NA	TRBV20-1	NA	TGCAGTGCTAGAGATTTGGAGGGCCTGTTTTTT	CSARDLEGLFF
TRBJ1-5	TRBD1	TRBV7-2	few	TGTGCCAGCAGCCGGGACAGATACAATCAGCCCCAGCATTTT	CASSRDRYNQPQHF
TRBJ2-3	TRBD2	TRBV11-2	NA	TGTGCCAGCAGTCATGGACTAGCGAGCACAGATACGCAGTATTTT	CASSHGLASTDTQYF
TRBJ1-3	NA	TRBV27	NA	TGTGCCAGCAGTTTACGGTTCTCTGGAAACACCATATATTTT	CASSLRFSGNTIYF
TRBJ1-1	TRBD1	TRBV7-9	NA	TGTGCCAGCAGCCGGGGGACAGGGCGCACTGAAGCTTTCTTT	CASSRGTGRTEAFF
TRBJ1-1	TRBD1	TRBV27	NA	TGTGCCAGCAGCCGACAGGGGATGACTATGAACACTGAAGCTTTCTTT	CASSRQGMTMNTEAFF
TRBJ1-2	TRBD1	TRBV6-4	NA	TGTGCCAGCAGTGACTCGACAGGGGGTGGGGGCTACACCTTC	CASSDSTGGGGYTF
TRBJ2-7	NA	TRBV11-2	NA	TGTGCCAGCAGCTTAGGAGCCGACAGTTTCGGGGAGCAGTACTTC	CASSLGADSFGEQYF
TRBJ2-1	TRBD2	TRBV11-2	NA	TGTGCCAGCAGCCTGACTAGCGGGGGGGCCGTTCGCTCGAATGAGCAGTTCTTC	CASSLTSGGAVRSNEQFF
TRBJ1-5	TRBD1	TRBV4-2	NA	TGTGCCAGCAGCCAAGCCGAGGGACAGAATTCCCAGCCCCAGCATTTT	CASSQAEGQNSQPQHF